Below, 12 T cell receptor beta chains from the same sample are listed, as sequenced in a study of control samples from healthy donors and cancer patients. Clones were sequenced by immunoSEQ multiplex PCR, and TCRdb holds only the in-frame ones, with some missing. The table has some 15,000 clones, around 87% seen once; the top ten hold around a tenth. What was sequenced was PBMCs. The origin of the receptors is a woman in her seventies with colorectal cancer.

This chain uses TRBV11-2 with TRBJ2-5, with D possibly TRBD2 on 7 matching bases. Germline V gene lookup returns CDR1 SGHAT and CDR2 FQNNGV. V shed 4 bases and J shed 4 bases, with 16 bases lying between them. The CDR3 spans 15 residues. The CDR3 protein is CASSSAGARIETQYF. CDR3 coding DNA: TGTGCCAGCAGCTCCGCGGGGGCGCGAATAGAGACCCAGTACTTC.

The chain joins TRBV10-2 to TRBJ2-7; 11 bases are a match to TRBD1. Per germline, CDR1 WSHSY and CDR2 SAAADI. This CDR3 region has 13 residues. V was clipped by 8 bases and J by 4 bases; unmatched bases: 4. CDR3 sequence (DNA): TGCGCCAGCGGACAGGGGGCTGGTTACGAGCAGTACTTC. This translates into CASGQGAGYEQYF.

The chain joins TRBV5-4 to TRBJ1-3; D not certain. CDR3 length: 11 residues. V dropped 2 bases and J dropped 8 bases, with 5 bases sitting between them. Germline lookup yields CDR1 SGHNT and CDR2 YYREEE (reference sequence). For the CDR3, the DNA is TGTGCCAGCAGCTTCTCGGACACCATATATTTT. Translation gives CASSFSDTIYF.

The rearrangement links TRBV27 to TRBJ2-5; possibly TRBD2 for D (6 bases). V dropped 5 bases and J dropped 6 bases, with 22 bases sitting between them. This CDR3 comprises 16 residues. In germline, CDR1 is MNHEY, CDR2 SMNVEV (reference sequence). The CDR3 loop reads CASSVPTSLGMQTQYF. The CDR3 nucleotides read TGTGCCAGCAGTGTCCCCACTAGCCTAGGGATGCAGACCCAGTACTTC.

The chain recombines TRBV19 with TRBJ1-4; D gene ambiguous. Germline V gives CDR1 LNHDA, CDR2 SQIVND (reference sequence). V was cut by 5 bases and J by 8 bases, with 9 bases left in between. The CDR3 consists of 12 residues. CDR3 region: CASSATYEKLFF. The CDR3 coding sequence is TGTGCCAGTAGTGCCACCTACGAAAAACTGTTTTTT.

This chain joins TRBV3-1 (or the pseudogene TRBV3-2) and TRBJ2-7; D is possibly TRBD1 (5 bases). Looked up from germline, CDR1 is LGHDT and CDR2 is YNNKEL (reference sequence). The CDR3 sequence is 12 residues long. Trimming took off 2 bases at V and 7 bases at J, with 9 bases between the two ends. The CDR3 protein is CASSQRKGEQYF. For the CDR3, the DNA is TGTGCCAGCAGCCAAAGAAAGGGGGAGCAGTACTTC.

The CDR3 sequence: CASSFYGGELFF. CDR3 nucleotide sequence: TGTGCCAGCAGCTTCTACGGCGGGGAGCTGTTTTTT. The V call is TRBV11-2, the J call TRBJ2-2; no reliable D call. The CDR3 covers 12 residues. The V end lost 3 bases, the J end lost 7 bases, and 6 bases lay between the germline ends. The V gene's germline CDR1 is SGHAT and CDR2 FQNNGV.

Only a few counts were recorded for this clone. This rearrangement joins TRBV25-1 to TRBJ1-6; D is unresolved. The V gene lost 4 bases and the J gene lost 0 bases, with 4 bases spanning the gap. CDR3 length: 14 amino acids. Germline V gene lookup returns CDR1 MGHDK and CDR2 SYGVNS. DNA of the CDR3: TGTGCCAGCAGTGGAAGCTCCTATAATTCACCCCTCCACTTT. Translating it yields CASSGSSYNSPLHF.

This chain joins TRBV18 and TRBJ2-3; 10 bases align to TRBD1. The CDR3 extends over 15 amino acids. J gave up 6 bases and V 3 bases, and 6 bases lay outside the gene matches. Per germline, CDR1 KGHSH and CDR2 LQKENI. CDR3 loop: CASSPLGTGDDTQYF. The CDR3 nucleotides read TGTGCCAGCTCACCGTTGGGGACAGGGGATGATACGCAGTATTTT.

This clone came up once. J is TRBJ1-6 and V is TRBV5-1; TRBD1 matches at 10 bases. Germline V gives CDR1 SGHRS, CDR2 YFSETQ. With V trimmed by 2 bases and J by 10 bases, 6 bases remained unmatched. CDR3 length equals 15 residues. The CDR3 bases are TGCGCCAGCAGCTTCCGGGACAGGGGAGGGTCACCCCTCCACTTT. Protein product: CASSFRDRGGSPLHF.

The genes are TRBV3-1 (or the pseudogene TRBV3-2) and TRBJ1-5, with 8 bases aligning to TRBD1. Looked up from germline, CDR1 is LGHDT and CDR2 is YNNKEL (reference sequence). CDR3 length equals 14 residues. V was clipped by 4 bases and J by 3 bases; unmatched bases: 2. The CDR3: CASSRTGSNQPQHF. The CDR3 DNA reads TGTGCCAGCAGCCGGACAGGGTCCAATCAGCCCCAGCATTTT.

The DNA of the CDR3 is TGTGCCAGTAGTAGTTGGTTGCGGGGGACAGATACGCAGTATTTT. Translated: CASSSWLRGTDTQYF. The chain carries TRBV19 and TRBJ2-3, with 7 bases matching TRBD2. With V trimmed by 4 bases and J by 3 bases, 7 bases remained unmatched. The CDR3 length is 15 residues. Germline loops: CDR1 LNHDA, CDR2 SQIVND (reference sequence).